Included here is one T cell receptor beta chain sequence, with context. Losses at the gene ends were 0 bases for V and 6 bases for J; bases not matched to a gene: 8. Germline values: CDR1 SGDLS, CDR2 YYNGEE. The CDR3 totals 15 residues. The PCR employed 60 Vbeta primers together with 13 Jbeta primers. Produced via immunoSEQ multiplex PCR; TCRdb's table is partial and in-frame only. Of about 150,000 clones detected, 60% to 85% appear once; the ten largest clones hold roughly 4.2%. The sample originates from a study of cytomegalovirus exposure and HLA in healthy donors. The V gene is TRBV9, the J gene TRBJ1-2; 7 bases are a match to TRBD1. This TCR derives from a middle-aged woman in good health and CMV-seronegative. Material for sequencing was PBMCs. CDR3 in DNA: TGTGCCAGCAGCGTAGGGGGCTTCAGGGGGGATGGCTACACCTTC. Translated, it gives CASSVGGFRGDGYTF.